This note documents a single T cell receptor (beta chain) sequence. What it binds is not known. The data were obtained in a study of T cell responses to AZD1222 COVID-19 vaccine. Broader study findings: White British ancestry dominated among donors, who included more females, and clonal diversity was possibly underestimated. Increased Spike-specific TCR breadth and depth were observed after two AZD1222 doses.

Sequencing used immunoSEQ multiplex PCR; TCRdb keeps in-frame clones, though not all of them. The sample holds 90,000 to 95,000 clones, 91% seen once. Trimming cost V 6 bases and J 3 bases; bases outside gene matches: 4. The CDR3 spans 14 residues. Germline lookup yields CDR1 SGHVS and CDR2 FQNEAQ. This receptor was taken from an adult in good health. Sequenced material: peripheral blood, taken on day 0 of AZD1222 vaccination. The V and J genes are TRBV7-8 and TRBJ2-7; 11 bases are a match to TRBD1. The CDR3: CASRTGTGGYEQYF. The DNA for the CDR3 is TGTGCCAGCAGGACCGGGACAGGGGGCTACGAGCAGTACTTC.